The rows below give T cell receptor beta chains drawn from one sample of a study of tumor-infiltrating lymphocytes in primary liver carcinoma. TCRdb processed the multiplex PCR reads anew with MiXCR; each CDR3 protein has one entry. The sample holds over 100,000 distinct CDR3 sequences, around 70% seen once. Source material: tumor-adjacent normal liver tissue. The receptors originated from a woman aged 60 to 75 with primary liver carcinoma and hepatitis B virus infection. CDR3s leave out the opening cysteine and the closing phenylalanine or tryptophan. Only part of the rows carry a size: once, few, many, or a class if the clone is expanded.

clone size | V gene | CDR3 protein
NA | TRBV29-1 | SVVRTVNLGGYT
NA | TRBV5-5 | ASNLGVSYEQY
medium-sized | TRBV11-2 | ASSLSGRGYGYT
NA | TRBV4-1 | ASSQDGRGRDEQY
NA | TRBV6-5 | ACIRLSRSDTHY
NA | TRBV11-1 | ANSLESGYLGETQY
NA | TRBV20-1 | SARGLGQVNEQF
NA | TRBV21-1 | ASSKAEGLVNNEQF
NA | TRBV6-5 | ASSLPGLAVHNEQS
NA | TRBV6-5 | VCSYDRWRPRPEY
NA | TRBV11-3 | VSNDQGNIGELF
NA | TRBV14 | VSSQGPRLSPPH
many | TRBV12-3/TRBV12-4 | ASSLTTTGVRQPQH
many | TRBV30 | AWSMGSSYNEQF
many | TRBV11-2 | ASSSLGSTDTQY
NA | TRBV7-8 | VSSLGSSCQETQY
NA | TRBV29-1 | SVEGVGGENSYDVQF
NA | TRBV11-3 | ASSFDGSAEANVLT
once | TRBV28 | ASRFSGGTNQPQH
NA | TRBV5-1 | ANSARGSGANVLT
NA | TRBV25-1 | ASSEYILQDRKSRTEAF
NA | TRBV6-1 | ASTGAVYHEQY
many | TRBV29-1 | SVDGTGATGANVLT
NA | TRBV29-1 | RSRGLACVTDTQY